Given below is one T cell receptor (beta chain) in context. The target antigen is unknown. Via MiXCR, TCRdb re-called the reads, giving one row per CDR3 protein. There are 550,000 to 850,000 distinct CDR3 sequences in the sample; around 30% occur only once, and 15% to 20% lies in the top ten. This entry is derived from a study of T cell repertoires in cytomegalovirus infection. Looking at the study overall: CMV epitopes that were recently identified and HLA-C-restricted were used alongside well-studied HLA-B-restricted ones. Indications came from public TCR beta signatures; they pointed to CMV infection and to a matching HLA type.

The CDR3 extends over 14 amino acids. V shed 1 base, J shed 7 bases, and the junction held 2 bases outside the gene matches. Germline lookup yields CDR1 SGHTA and CDR2 FQGNSA. Study-level findings and limits: HLA-C-restricted CMV-specific TCR beta clonotypes prevailed in the ex vivo response. Summed frequency of public TCR beta families distinguished CMV carriers with the relevant HLA.

The TCR comes from a human donor in good health (CMV status not recorded). Some clones in this sample may be carry-over from other donors' samples. V usage is TRBV7-2 and J usage is TRBJ1-4, with 8 bases that match TRBD1. The specimen was cultured PBMCs, collected from culture after CMV antigen stimulation. In DNA, the CDR3 is TGTGCCAGCAGCTTAGAAACAGGGGGTGAAAAACTGTTTTTT. This codes for CASSLETGGEKLFF.